The clone carrying this TCR beta chain was seen a few times. From the 5' RACE reads, TCRdb called clonotypes with MiXCR, one entry per CDR3 protein. The table has under 900,000 distinct CDR3 sequences, 15% to 20% seen once; the top ten hold about an eighth. The data are from a study of identical twins. Trimming left V 0 bases short and J 5 bases short, with 13 bases between. The CDR3 runs to 15 residues. Per germline, CDR1 SGHRS and CDR2 YFSETQ. These same records also appear under a second study, on T cells expressing NK-cell markers.

This TCR was sampled from a woman between 18 and 29 years old in good health. Sequencing was carried out using PBMCs. The chain joins TRBV5-1 to TRBJ2-3, with D unresolved. The chain's CDR3 is CASSLAYPTGDTQYF. DNA of the CDR3: TGCGCCAGCAGCTTGGCCTACCCAACGGGAGATACGCAGTATTTT.